What follows is one T cell receptor (beta chain) and its context. Its antigen is currently not known. No per-base quality is available; no much larger clone lies one base away. This sample includes further DNA sequences coding for the same CDR3. This sample stems from a study of cytomegalovirus exposure and HLA in healthy donors (dated by TCRdb to the late 2010s). Looking at the study overall: According to an earlier analysis of 587 of the donors, some 180 million T cells yielded 90 million to 140 million unique TCR beta sequences and about 300 Gb of sequence data. Roughly 300 gigabases of sequencing data and tens of millions of unique TCR sequences were included in an early release covering 550 to 650 HLA-typed donors. Among the roughly 400 genotyped donors, about 83% belonged to the genetic ancestry cluster associated with self-reported Caucasian donors. The study was designed to test whether signatures of past pathogen exposure could be identified by cataloging public T cell receptors. The T cell repertoires of around 670 subjects were profiled by immunosequencing and related to cytomegalovirus serostatus. In addition to the first cohort of approximately 650 subjects, a separate validation cohort of around 110 different subjects was used. To predict cytomegalovirus infection status, the study brought together high-throughput TCR immunosequencing, statistical association of individual TCRs with disease status, and machine learning. A later analysis re-analyzed previously published TCR beta repertoires from 550 to 700 donors and added high-resolution HLA genotyping to study TCR occurrence patterns. Rather than drawing on any new phenotypic data, the later analysis identified candidate immune exposures from TCR beta sequences and the way those sequences occurred across donors. An earlier analysis of approximately 640 of the donors applied high-throughput TCR beta sequencing to assess whether each TCR beta V gene segment acted as functional or pseudogenic. Alongside the repertoire data, information on donor age, sex, ethnicity and CMV serostatus was compiled. In a later genetic analysis, genome-wide SNP genotypes for about 55% of the 666 donors were used, and that subset was treated as a discovery cohort. Every repertoire in the discovery cohort had been generated on one and the same sequencing platform. Both class I and class II loci were covered by HLA typing, at four-digit resolution. The number of typed donors differed by locus: roughly 620-630 for A, B, C, DRB1 and DQB1; some 500 for DQA1; approximately 600 for DPA1; and some 450 for DPB1. A handful of DR-DQ haplotypes were handled as single units for association and clustering because linkage in the cohort was strong. On average, approximately 250,000 unique TCR beta nucleotide sequences were sequenced per donor among about 400 genotyped donors of the cohort, with 15% to 20% of those sequences being non-productive.

On the study overall, not on this receptor specifically: In a later analysis, most CMV-associated TCR beta chains were found to appear HLA-restricted, with HLA associations seemingly driven largely by CMV exposure. Because counts were too low, roughly 16 rarely observed V segments, including chromosome 9 orphons, were left out of the earlier analysis of 500 to 650 of the donors. In a later genetic analysis, fewer N-insertions in productive TCRs were reported among donors in an Asian-associated ancestry cluster than the approximately 630-donor mean. The classifier was reported to diagnose cytomegalovirus status with high specificity and sensitivity in both the original cohort and the validation cohort. In an earlier analysis of more than 500 of the donors, most TCR beta V segments appeared in productive rearrangements about 87% or about 30% of the time, broadly matching IMGT annotations. CMV serostatus was the only immune exposure information available for the cohort. Correlated functional status among segregating V segments might reflect linkage disequilibrium, but an unknown experimental factor could not be ruled out. Three of the identified cytomegalovirus-associated TCR beta chains were confirmed in vitro to be specific for cytomegalovirus antigens. Most TCR sequences were seen in very few donors, while some public TCRs were found in many individuals. The cohort was sequenced for TCR beta chains only, and without alpha or paired-chain data the features that could be detected were limited. A later analysis reported that several top co-occurrence clusters appeared linked to parvovirus B19, influenza, CMV and Epstein-Barr virus. When HLA alleles, especially DR and DQ, strongly co-occurred, TCR associations were difficult to assign to individual alleles. Roughly uniform sequencing depth across donors was assumed in presence/absence analyses, although this assumption may not hold. A further reported finding was that TCR beta sequences accurately predicted the HLA-A and HLA-B alleles for most subjects in the first cohort. Because HLA typing was unavailable for some donors at each locus, only the typed subset was used in association tests. Some IMGT-functional V segments, including TRBV6-2 and TRBV6-3, could not be told apart with the 87-base-pair reads, so those segments were excluded. V-gene and J-gene trimming of TCR beta chains was associated with a missense DCLRE1C variant in a later genetic analysis, and the association was replicated in an independent cohort. In the study, roughly 160 TCR beta chains were listed as associated with cytomegalovirus. Compared with equally common non-associated chains, HLA-associated TCR beta chains in a later analysis were more clonally expanded and had lower generation probabilities. The authors suggested that the approach could potentially be extended to other disease states and immunological phenotypes. A cluster of highly shared sequence variants was judged likely to be a technical artifact of the sequencing pipeline. In a later analysis, 16,951 TCR beta sequences were associated with specific HLA alleles at a false discovery rate of 0.05. In a later analysis, the rate of TCR association differed among HLA loci, with DRB1 alleles having the most associated TCRs and HLA-C alleles having the fewest.

In total, 600 or so healthy bone marrow donors made up the cohort. At the time of sampling, every cohort member was nominally healthy, though immune exposures that went unrecorded were likely present. The donor tested CMV seropositive, placing the donor among the 289 seropositive members of the cohort. A peripheral blood sample was provided by each donor, and peripheral blood mononuclear cells were used for TCR beta sequencing. Genomic DNA was extracted from the blood cell samples with the Qiagen DNeasy Blood Extraction Kit. Library method: the immunoSEQ multiplex PCR assay. The multiplex PCR relied on a mix of 60 forward primers for TCR Vbeta segments and 13 reverse primers for TCR Jbeta segments. Amplification of the CDR3 region of rearranged TCR beta genes was performed with a multiplex PCR assay on genomic DNA. On the Illumina HiSeq System, the amplified TCR beta libraries were sequenced as 87-base-pair reads. The paper's processing steps were these. In a later analysis, tens of millions of unique TCR beta chains were counted across the 500 to 850 repertoires, and roughly 10 million of these chains were shared by at least two donors. To remove PCR and sequencing errors, raw reads were error-corrected and collapsed into unique sequences using a nearest-neighbor algorithm that merged closely related sequences. Alignment of CDR3 sequences to IMGT reference sequences was used to assign V, D and J gene segments. Each retained sequence needed at least a six-nucleotide match to both a V gene segment and a J gene segment. Rearrangements were called productive when the CDR3 lacked stop codons and stayed in frame with V and J; all others were non-productive. CDR3 was defined by IMGT convention, running from the second conserved V-encoded cysteine to the conserved J-encoded phenylalanine. The earlier analysis of about 500 of the donors excluded sequences that lacked an unambiguous match to a single V gene segment. An earlier analysis of a few hundred of the donors called V segments functional above 56.7% productive rearrangements and segregating when the between-donor standard deviation exceeded 5%. A statistical classification framework was built for diagnosing cytomegalovirus status from the catalog of TCR beta chain sequences. In a later analysis, V and J genes were assigned by comparing TCR nucleotide sequences against IMGT/GENE-DB human TR gene sequences. In a later analysis, CDR3 sequences and most-parsimonious VDJ recombination scenarios were assigned using the TCRdist pipeline. In a later analysis, each TCR beta chain was defined by its CDR3 amino acid sequence together with its V-gene family, and reads lacking a unique V-gene family were excluded. A later analysis removed roughly 590 highly shared, low-generation-probability nucleotide sequences to deal with suspected cross-contamination and a sequencing artifact. For each public chain, a later analysis derived a clonal expansion index from normalized ranks of inferred template counts within each repertoire. Generation probabilities in a later analysis came from a VDJ recombination model fitted to out-of-frame rearrangements, and those results were checked against IGoR. In a later analysis, TCR-TCR, TCR-HLA and TCR-CMV co-occurrence was scored with hypergeometric tests, and a repertoire-size bias correction was applied to TCR pairs. In a later analysis, false discovery rates were estimated by permuting HLA or CMV assignments 20 times. In a later analysis, co-occurring TCRs were grouped using DBSCAN, with TCRdist sequence similarity added in when clustering inside HLA-allele-positive subsets. Repertoires with fewer than 30,000 or more than 120,000 public chains, plus five repertoires with anomalous nucleotide sharing, were excluded from co-occurrence clustering. This is the immuneACCESS table as TCRdb keeps it, with only in-frame sequences that have V and J called. A part of the clones is gone; compared with another copy, unresolved V genes explain less than half, and the rest is unexplained. V, J and clone size were drawn from that table, and D and trimming were deduced from the DNA. In this sample the table shows about 120,000 clones, 63% of which occur a single time. The ten largest clones add up to 9% to 10% of the sample.

CDR1 and CDR2 (MNHEY, SVGAGI) derive from the germline V gene. The germline ends are 9 bases apart after V is trimmed by 0 bases and J by 3 bases. The CDR3 contains 14 residues, cysteine and phenylalanine counted. Just CDR3 DNA is preserved here, 42 bases in frame from base 1. Material for sequencing was PBMCs. The TCR originated in a man aged 35 to 55 in good health and CMV-seropositive. This chain joins TRBV6-5 to TRBJ2-7; D gene: possibly TRBD2, on 5 matching bases. The CDR3 protein is CASSYSSSYYEQYF. The DNA sequence follows: TGTGCCAGCAGTTACTCCTCTAGCTACTACGAGCAGTACTTC.